This T cell receptor (beta chain) was identified during a study of blood T cells in healthy people across ages. General study findings and limits: Observed TCR beta diversity showed a strong correlation with the percentage of naive T cells as measured by flow cytometry.

Next came a second PCR, run for roughly 6 to 11 cycles, which used a sample-barcoded 5' primer along with a J-beta primer mix. TCRdb reprocessed the 5' RACE reads with MiXCR, giving one entry per CDR3 protein. The sample includes about 2 million distinct CDR3 sequences, about 50% of them seen just once. About this clonotype itself: Its antigen is currently unknown.

Trimming cost V 7 bases and J 7 bases, with 18 bases left between them. The CDR3 covers 13 residues. Germline-derived CDR1 and CDR2 are SGHRS and YFSETQ. This chain uses TRBV5-1 with TRBJ2-7, with D unresolved. Specimen: blood. The sequence came from a woman aged 40 to 50 in good health. DNA for the CDR3: TGCGCCAGCCGCTCCGGGTTGTCTGGGGAGCAGTACTTC. Translation: CASRSGLSGEQYF.